The sample holds many counts of the clone carrying this T cell receptor beta chain. These data come from a study of regulatory T cells in long-lasting Graves disease. Across the whole study: Persistence in Graves' disease denoted antithyroid drug use beyond 5 years alongside positive TSH receptor antibodies.

Through Arm-PCR of CDR3 regions and iRepertoire HTBI primers, TCR beta libraries were built. Each CDR3 protein is one row after TCRdb ran MiXCR on the multiplex PCR reads. The table shows roughly 400,000 distinct CDR3 sequences, with about a fifth occurring only once. Time point meaning: persistent/refractory GD, antithyroid drugs over 5 years with positive TRAb. The TCR library was made from RNA extracted from PBMCs. V lost 3 bases and J lost 4, with 6 bases in between. CDR3 length: 13 amino acids. In germline, CDR1 is SGHTA, CDR2 FQGNSA. This sequence originates from a female donor with Graves disease. This chain joins TRBV7-2 and TRBJ1-4, with D uncertain. The sequenced sample was peripheral blood mononuclear cells (PBMCs), obtained when the disease was refractory, from a patient treated with antithyroid drugs. CDR3 sequence reads: CASSFDYNEKLFF. In nucleotides, the CDR3 is TGTGCCAGCAGCTTCGACTATAATGAAAAACTGTTTTTT.